Detailed here is one T cell receptor (beta chain). Antigen unknown. Other nucleotide sequences in the sample specify the same CDR3. The method was immunoSEQ multiplex PCR; TCRdb's version includes in-frame clones alone and lacks a portion of them. The top ten hold about 0.91% of the sample, which has approximately 130,000 clones, approximately 93% seen once. This record belongs to a study of T cell responses to AZD1222 COVID-19 vaccine. The germline gives CDR1 MGHRA, CDR2 YSYEKL. V dropped 4 bases and J dropped 1; count of bases not matched to a gene: 4. CDR3 size: 15 residues. Points from the study as a whole: Vaccine-associated CD4 TCRs spanned spike, dominant at 160-218 and 743-854.

The clonotype comes from an adult in good health. Sample: peripheral blood, taken on day 0 of AZD1222 vaccination. This chain links TRBV4-1 with TRBJ2-7; 10 nucleotides agree with TRBD1. The CDR3: CASSPGQGGSYEQYF. The CDR3 region has the DNA TGCGCCAGCAGCCCCGGACAGGGGGGATCCTACGAGCAGTACTTC.